This T cell receptor beta chain derives from a study of Ad26.COV2.S vaccination and SARS-CoV-2 variants. Study at large: The vaccine Ad26.COV2.S was put into the muscle once, or twice with 56 days between.

The CDR3 length is 12 residues. The germline gives CDR1 GTSNPN, CDR2 SVGIG (reference sequence). The V gene lost 0 bases and the J gene lost 13 bases, with 10 bases spanning the gap. Produced via immunoSEQ multiplex PCR; TCRdb's table is partial and in-frame only. The data hold 450,000 to 550,000 clones, with about 88% observed a single time. Treatment indicated: some 20 received Ad26.COV2.S at low or high dose, single or two shots; roughly five received placebo; per-sample allocation not given. Sampling was performed 63 days after the first vaccine or placebo injection. Based in Boston, the donor was an adult of 18-55 years. The vaccine antigen was prefusion-stabilized Wuhan SARS-CoV-2 spike. Only a few counts were recorded for this clone.

This receptor was obtained from a person aged 18-65 years who received the Ad26.COV2.S COVID-19 vaccine or a placebo. Specimen: peripheral blood, collected in a trial of Ad26.COV2.S vaccine versus placebo. The chain recombines TRBV30 with TRBJ1-6; a weak D match, TRBD1 (6 bases). CDR3 residues: CAWSVLDRPLHF. CDR3 in DNA: TGTGCCTGGAGTGTACTCGACAGGCCCCTCCACTTT.